A selection of T cell receptor beta chains follows, all from one sample in a study of blood T cell repertoires in COVID-19. The data were produced by immunoSEQ multiplex PCR, yet TCRdb's version contains in-frame clones alone and is incomplete. The sample carries roughly 75,000 clones, 85% to 90% recorded once. Sequencing used peripheral blood. Receptors originate from a man at least 80 years old in a cohort sampled during active COVID-19. The CDR3 runs from the conserved cysteine through the conserved F or W. Each record gives: CDR3 length, D gene, V gene, J gene, clone size, CDR3 protein, CDR3 DNA. D genes are given only for firm matches. Some rows have no size entry. The others give once, few or many, or a class for an expanded clone.

CDR3 length: 16
D gene: TRBD2
V gene: TRBV2
J gene: TRBJ2-5
clone size: -
CDR3 protein: CASSERLAGVEMTQYF
CDR3 DNA: TGTGCCAGCAGCGAGAGACTAGCGGGGGTAGAAATGACCCAGTACTTC

CDR3 length: 14
D gene: TRBD2
V gene: TRBV2
J gene: TRBJ2-3
clone size: -
CDR3 protein: CASRRTSTTDTQYF
CDR3 DNA: TGTGCCAGCAGAAGGACTAGCACCACAGATACGCAGTATTTT

CDR3 length: 14
D gene: -
V gene: TRBV27
J gene: TRBJ1-1
clone size: -
CDR3 protein: CASSSAQGYTEAFF
CDR3 DNA: TGTGCCAGCAGTTCAGCACAGGGATACACTGAAGCTTTCTTT

CDR3 length: 12
D gene: -
V gene: TRBV29-1
J gene: TRBJ1-5
clone size: -
CDR3 protein: CSASGRGQPQHF
CDR3 DNA: TGCAGCGCCTCCGGGAGGGGCCAGCCCCAGCATTTT

CDR3 length: 13
D gene: -
V gene: TRBV9
J gene: TRBJ1-1
clone size: -
CDR3 protein: CASSVQGNTEAFF
CDR3 DNA: TGTGCCAGCAGCGTACAGGGTAACACTGAAGCTTTCTTT

CDR3 length: 13
D gene: -
V gene: TRBV10-3
J gene: TRBJ2-3
clone size: -
CDR3 protein: CAISLDRGDTQYF
CDR3 DNA: TGTGCCATCAGCCTGGATCGGGGGGATACGCAGTATTTT

CDR3 length: 16
D gene: TRBD1
V gene: TRBV5-1
J gene: TRBJ2-6
clone size: -
CDR3 protein: CASSLEGASGANVLTF
CDR3 DNA: TGCGCCAGCAGCTTAGAGGGGGCTAGTGGGGCCAACGTCCTGACTTTC

CDR3 length: 13
D gene: TRBD1
V gene: TRBV19
J gene: TRBJ1-2
clone size: -
CDR3 protein: CASNPTGGNGYTF
CDR3 DNA: TGTGCCAGTAACCCTACAGGGGGCAATGGCTACACCTTC

CDR3 length: 13
D gene: TRBD2
V gene: TRBV20-1
J gene: TRBJ2-7
clone size: once
CDR3 protein: CSASLAGGYEQYF
CDR3 DNA: TGCAGTGCTAGTTTGGCGGGGGGCTACGAGCAGTACTTC

CDR3 length: 16
D gene: TRBD1
V gene: TRBV5-1
J gene: TRBJ2-2
clone size: few
CDR3 protein: CASSLEGGFGTGELFF
CDR3 DNA: TGCGCCAGCAGCTTGGAAGGGGGCTTTGGGACCGGGGAGCTGTTTTTT

CDR3 length: 14
D gene: -
V gene: TRBV18
J gene: TRBJ2-3
clone size: few
CDR3 protein: CASSPLKEADTQYF
CDR3 DNA: TGTGCCAGCTCACCACTGAAGGAGGCAGATACGCAGTATTTT

CDR3 length: 15
D gene: -
V gene: TRBV5-1
J gene: TRBJ1-2
clone size: -
CDR3 protein: CASSPGLGSNYGYTF
CDR3 DNA: TGCGCCAGCAGCCCGGGACTTGGGAGTAACTATGGCTACACCTTC

CDR3 length: 14
D gene: -
V gene: TRBV5-8
J gene: TRBJ2-7
clone size: -
CDR3 protein: CASSLARFSYEQYF
CDR3 DNA: TGTGCCAGCAGCTTGGCCAGGTTCTCCTACGAGCAGTACTTC

CDR3 length: 13
D gene: TRBD2
V gene: TRBV24-1
J gene: TRBJ2-1
clone size: -
CDR3 protein: CATRASGGTEQFF
CDR3 DNA: TGTGCCACCAGGGCTAGCGGGGGTACTGAGCAGTTCTTC

CDR3 length: 13
D gene: -
V gene: TRBV13
J gene: TRBJ1-2
clone size: -
CDR3 protein: CASSSTGGYGYTF
CDR3 DNA: TGTGCCAGCAGCTCAACGGGAGGCTATGGCTACACCTTC

CDR3 length: 15
D gene: -
V gene: TRBV4-1
J gene: TRBJ1-5
clone size: -
CDR3 protein: CASSQEVGQGQPQHF
CDR3 DNA: TGCGCCAGCAGCCAAGAAGTGGGGCAAGGCCAGCCCCAGCATTTT

CDR3 length: 13
D gene: -
V gene: TRBV29-1
J gene: TRBJ1-2
clone size: -
CDR3 protein: CSVVGIGANGYTF
CDR3 DNA: TGCAGCGTTGTGGGCATTGGGGCCAACGGCTACACCTTC

CDR3 length: 15
D gene: TRBD1
V gene: TRBV5-1
J gene: TRBJ2-4
clone size: -
CDR3 protein: CASSQTGVGGNIQYF
CDR3 DNA: TGCGCCAGCAGCCAGACAGGGGTAGGGGGAAACATTCAGTACTTC

CDR3 length: 20
D gene: TRBD2
V gene: TRBV13
J gene: TRBJ2-2
clone size: -
CDR3 protein: CASSGSPWTSGGTNTGELFF
CDR3 DNA: TGTGCCAGCAGCGGAAGCCCCTGGACTAGCGGGGGGACGAACACCGGGGAGCTGTTTTTT

CDR3 length: 14
D gene: TRBD1
V gene: TRBV5-5
J gene: TRBJ1-2
clone size: -
CDR3 protein: CASSPRDRQYGYTF
CDR3 DNA: TGTGCCAGCAGCCCCCGGGACAGACAGTATGGCTACACCTTC

CDR3 length: 15
D gene: TRBD1
V gene: TRBV6-2/TRBV6-3
J gene: TRBJ2-7
clone size: -
CDR3 protein: CASSSSTGAVYEQYF
CDR3 DNA: TGTGCCAGCAGTTCCTCGACAGGGGCCGTGTACGAGCAGTACTTC

CDR3 length: 13
D gene: TRBD1
V gene: TRBV7-6
J gene: TRBJ1-1
clone size: -
CDR3 protein: CASSRTGESEAFF
CDR3 DNA: TGTGCCAGCAGCCGTACAGGGGAGTCTGAAGCTTTCTTT

CDR3 length: 15
D gene: TRBD1
V gene: TRBV18
J gene: TRBJ2-7
clone size: -
CDR3 protein: CASSPGTGEFAEQYF
CDR3 DNA: TGTGCCAGCTCACCAGGGACAGGGGAGTTTGCAGAGCAGTACTTC

CDR3 length: 13
D gene: -
V gene: TRBV5-1
J gene: TRBJ1-4
clone size: -
CDR3 protein: CASSPGTFEKLFF
CDR3 DNA: TGCGCCAGCAGCCCGGGGACATTTGAAAAACTGTTTTTT

CDR3 length: 16
D gene: TRBD2
V gene: TRBV7-2
J gene: TRBJ2-1
clone size: -
CDR3 protein: CASSPHTSGAYNEQFF
CDR3 DNA: TGTGCCAGCAGCCCCCACACTAGCGGGGCGTACAATGAGCAGTTCTTC

CDR3 length: 13
D gene: -
V gene: TRBV6-6
J gene: TRBJ1-3
clone size: few
CDR3 protein: CASSPTVGNTIYF
CDR3 DNA: TGTGCCAGCAGCCCCACGGTCGGAAACACCATATATTTT

CDR3 length: 13
D gene: -
V gene: TRBV12-3/TRBV12-4
J gene: TRBJ1-4
clone size: -
CDR3 protein: CASSFQGSEKLFF
CDR3 DNA: TGTGCCAGCAGTTTTCAGGGTAGTGAAAAACTGTTTTTT

CDR3 length: 13
D gene: -
V gene: TRBV12-5
J gene: TRBJ2-6
clone size: -
CDR3 protein: CASALSGANVLTF
CDR3 DNA: TGTGCTAGTGCCTTATCGGGGGCCAACGTCCTGACTTTC

CDR3 length: 14
D gene: -
V gene: TRBV25-1
J gene: TRBJ2-7
clone size: once
CDR3 protein: CASSEPAGGNEQYF
CDR3 DNA: TGTGCCAGCAGTGAACCCGCAGGGGGGAACGAGCAGTACTTC

CDR3 length: 16
D gene: TRBD2
V gene: TRBV10-3
J gene: TRBJ2-5
clone size: -
CDR3 protein: CAISPTGVAGQETQYF
CDR3 DNA: TGTGCCATCAGCCCAACTGGGGTAGCGGGACAAGAGACCCAGTACTTC

CDR3 length: 16
D gene: TRBD2
V gene: TRBV4-2
J gene: TRBJ2-1
clone size: -
CDR3 protein: CASSQEGLAGVHEQFF
CDR3 DNA: TGTGCCAGCAGCCAAGAGGGACTAGCGGGGGTGCATGAGCAGTTCTTC

CDR3 length: 14
D gene: -
V gene: TRBV14
J gene: TRBJ1-3
clone size: -
CDR3 protein: CAEFDRRSGNTIYF
CDR3 DNA: TGTGCGGAATTCGACAGACGCTCTGGAAACACCATATATTTT

CDR3 length: 16
D gene: TRBD2
V gene: TRBV4-1
J gene: TRBJ2-1
clone size: -
CDR3 protein: CASSQDRTSGYNEQFF
CDR3 DNA: TGCGCCAGCAGCCAAGATAGGACTAGCGGTTACAATGAGCAGTTCTTC

CDR3 length: 14
D gene: -
V gene: TRBV3-1/TRBV3-2
J gene: TRBJ1-5
clone size: few
CDR3 protein: CASSHSVGVEPQHF
CDR3 DNA: TGTGCCAGCAGCCATTCGGTAGGGGTTGAACCCCAGCATTTT

CDR3 length: 14
D gene: -
V gene: TRBV28
J gene: TRBJ1-2
clone size: once
CDR3 protein: CASSLTDRIRGYTF
CDR3 DNA: TGTGCCAGCAGTTTGACAGACAGGATCCGGGGCTACACCTTC

CDR3 length: 12
D gene: -
V gene: TRBV12-3/TRBV12-4
J gene: TRBJ1-5
clone size: -
CDR3 protein: CASSFANQPQHF
CDR3 DNA: TGTGCCAGCAGTTTTGCGAATCAGCCCCAGCATTTT

CDR3 length: 15
D gene: -
V gene: TRBV2
J gene: TRBJ1-2
clone size: -
CDR3 protein: CASSDGEGDSYGYTF
CDR3 DNA: TGTGCCAGCAGTGATGGGGAGGGGGATAGCTATGGCTACACCTTC

CDR3 length: 15
D gene: TRBD1
V gene: TRBV5-1
J gene: TRBJ2-1
clone size: -
CDR3 protein: CASKQGSRSDNEQFF
CDR3 DNA: TGCGCCAGCAAACAGGGGTCTCGATCTGACAATGAGCAGTTCTTC

CDR3 length: 12
D gene: -
V gene: TRBV11-2
J gene: TRBJ2-3
clone size: -
CDR3 protein: CASSLTLSTQYF
CDR3 DNA: TGTGCCAGCAGCTTAACTCTGAGTACGCAGTATTTT

CDR3 length: 14
D gene: TRBD1
V gene: TRBV29-1
J gene: TRBJ1-1
clone size: few
CDR3 protein: CSGVVDRGKTEAFF
CDR3 DNA: TGCAGCGGTGTGGTCGACAGGGGTAAGACTGAAGCTTTCTTT

CDR3 length: 15
D gene: -
V gene: TRBV4-3
J gene: TRBJ2-3
clone size: -
CDR3 protein: CASSQEKRGTDTQYF
CDR3 DNA: TGCGCCAGCAGCCAAGAGAAGCGGGGCACAGATACGCAGTATTTT

CDR3 length: 12
D gene: -
V gene: TRBV5-6
J gene: TRBJ2-3
clone size: -
CDR3 protein: CASSFDRDTQYF
CDR3 DNA: TGTGCCAGCAGCTTCGACAGGGATACGCAGTATTTT

CDR3 length: 13
D gene: -
V gene: TRBV11-3
J gene: TRBJ1-1
clone size: -
CDR3 protein: CASSLVEETEAFF
CDR3 DNA: TGTGCCAGCAGCTTAGTCGAGGAAACTGAAGCTTTCTTT

CDR3 length: 16
D gene: TRBD1
V gene: TRBV6-6
J gene: TRBJ1-5
clone size: -
CDR3 protein: CASSYSTGPGNQPQHF
CDR3 DNA: TGTGCCAGCAGTTACTCGACAGGGCCGGGCAATCAGCCCCAGCATTTT

CDR3 length: 16
D gene: -
V gene: TRBV2
J gene: TRBJ2-5
clone size: -
CDR3 protein: CASSASLTGYGETQYF
CDR3 DNA: TGTGCCAGCAGTGCAAGCCTAACAGGGTACGGAGAGACCCAGTACTTC